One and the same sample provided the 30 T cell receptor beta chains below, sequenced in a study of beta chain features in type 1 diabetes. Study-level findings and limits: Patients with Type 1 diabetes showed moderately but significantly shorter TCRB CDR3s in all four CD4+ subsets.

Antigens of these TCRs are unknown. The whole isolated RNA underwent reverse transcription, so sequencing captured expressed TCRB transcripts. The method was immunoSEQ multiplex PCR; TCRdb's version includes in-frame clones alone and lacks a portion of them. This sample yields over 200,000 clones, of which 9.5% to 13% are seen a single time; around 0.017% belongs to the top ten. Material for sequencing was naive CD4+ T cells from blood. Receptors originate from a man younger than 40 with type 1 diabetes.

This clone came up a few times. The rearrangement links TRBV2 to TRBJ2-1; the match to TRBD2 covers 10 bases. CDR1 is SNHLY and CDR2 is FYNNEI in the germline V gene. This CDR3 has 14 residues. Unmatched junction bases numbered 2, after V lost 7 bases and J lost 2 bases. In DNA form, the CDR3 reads TGTGCCAGCATAGGACTAGCGGCCTACAATGAGCAGTTCTTC. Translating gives CASIGLAAYNEQFF.

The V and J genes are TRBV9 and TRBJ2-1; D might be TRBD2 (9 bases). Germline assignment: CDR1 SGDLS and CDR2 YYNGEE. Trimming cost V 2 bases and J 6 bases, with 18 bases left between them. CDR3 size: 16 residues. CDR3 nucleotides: TGTGCCAGCAGCGTCCAGGGGGCGGGGGGGCGCAATGAGCAGTTCTTC. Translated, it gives CASSVQGAGGRNEQFF.

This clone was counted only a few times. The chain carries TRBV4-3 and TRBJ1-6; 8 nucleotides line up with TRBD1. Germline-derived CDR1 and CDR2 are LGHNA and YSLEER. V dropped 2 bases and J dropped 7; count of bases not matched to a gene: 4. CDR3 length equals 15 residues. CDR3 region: CASSQTGTGNSPLHF. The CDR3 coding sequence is TGCGCCAGCAGCCAAACCGGGACAGGAAATTCACCCCTCCACTTT.

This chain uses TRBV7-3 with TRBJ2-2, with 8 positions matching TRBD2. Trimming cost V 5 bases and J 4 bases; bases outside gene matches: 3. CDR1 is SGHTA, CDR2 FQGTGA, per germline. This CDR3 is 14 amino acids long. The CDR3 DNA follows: TGTGCCAGCAGCCCGGGGACTAGCACCGGGGAGCTGTTTTTT. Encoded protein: CASSPGTSTGELFF. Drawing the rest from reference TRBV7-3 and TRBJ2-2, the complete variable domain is GAGVSQTPSNKVTEKGKYVELRCDPISGHTALYWYRQSLGQGPEFLIYFQGTGAADDSGLPNDRFFAVRPEGSVSTLKIQRTERGDSAVYLCASSPGTSTGELFFGEGSRLTVL.

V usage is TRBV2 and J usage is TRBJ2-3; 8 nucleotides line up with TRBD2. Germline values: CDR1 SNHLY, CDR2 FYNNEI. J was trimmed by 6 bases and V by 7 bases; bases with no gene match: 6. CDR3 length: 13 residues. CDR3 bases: TGTGCCAGCACTCGGGGGGGGCCGGATACGCAGTATTTT. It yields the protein CASTRGGPDTQYF.

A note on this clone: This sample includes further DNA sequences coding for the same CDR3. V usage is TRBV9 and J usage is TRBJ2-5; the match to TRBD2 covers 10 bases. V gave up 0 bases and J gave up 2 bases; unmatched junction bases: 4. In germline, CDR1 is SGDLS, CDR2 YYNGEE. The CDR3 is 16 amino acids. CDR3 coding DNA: TGTGCCAGCAGCGTAGGGACTAGCGGTATACAAGAGACCCAGTACTTC. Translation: CASSVGTSGIQETQYF.

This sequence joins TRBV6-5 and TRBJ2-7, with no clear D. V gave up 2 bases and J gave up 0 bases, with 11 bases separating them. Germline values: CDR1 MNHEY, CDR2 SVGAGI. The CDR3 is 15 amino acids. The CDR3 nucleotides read TGTGCCAGCAGTTACACGATTAAGAGCTCCTACGAGCAGTACTTC. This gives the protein CASSYTIKSSYEQYF.

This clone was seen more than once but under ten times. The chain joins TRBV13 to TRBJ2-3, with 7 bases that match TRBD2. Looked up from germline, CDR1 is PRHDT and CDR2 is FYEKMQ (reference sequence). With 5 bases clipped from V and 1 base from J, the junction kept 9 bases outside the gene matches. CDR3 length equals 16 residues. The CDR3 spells CASSRRNSGRTDTQYF. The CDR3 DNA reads TGTGCCAGCAGCCGCCGAAATAGCGGGCGCACAGATACGCAGTATTTT.

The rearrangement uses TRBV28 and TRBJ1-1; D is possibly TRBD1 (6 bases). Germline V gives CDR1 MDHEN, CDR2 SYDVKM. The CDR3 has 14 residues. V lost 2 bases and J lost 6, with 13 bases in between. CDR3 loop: CASSLLRGQAEAFF. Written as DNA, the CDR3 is TGTGCCAGCAGTTTACTGCGGGGGCAGGCTGAAGCTTTCTTT.

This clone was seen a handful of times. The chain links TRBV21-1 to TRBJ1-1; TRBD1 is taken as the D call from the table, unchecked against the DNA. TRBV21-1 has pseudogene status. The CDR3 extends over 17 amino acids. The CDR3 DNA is TGTGCCAGCAGCATTACAGGGAAAGGAGGAAGAGGCACTGAAGCTTTCTTT. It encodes CASSITGKGGRGTEAFF.

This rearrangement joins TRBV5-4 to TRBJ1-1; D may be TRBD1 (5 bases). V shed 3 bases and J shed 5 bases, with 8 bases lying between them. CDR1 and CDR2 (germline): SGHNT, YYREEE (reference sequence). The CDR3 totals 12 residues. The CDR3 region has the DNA TGTGCCAGCAGCTCCTCAGGGACTGAAGCTTTCTTT. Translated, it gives CASSSSGTEAFF.

The CDR3: CASRLGQGPYEQYF. In DNA form, the CDR3 reads TGTGCCAGCAGACTCGGACAGGGTCCCTACGAGCAGTACTTC. V and J are TRBV6-5 and TRBJ2-7, with 8 bases aligning to TRBD1. The V segment lost 6 bases and the J segment 2 bases; nucleotides outside the gene matches: 6. Germline V gene sequence: CDR1 MNHEY, CDR2 SVGAGI. This CDR3 is built from 14 residues.

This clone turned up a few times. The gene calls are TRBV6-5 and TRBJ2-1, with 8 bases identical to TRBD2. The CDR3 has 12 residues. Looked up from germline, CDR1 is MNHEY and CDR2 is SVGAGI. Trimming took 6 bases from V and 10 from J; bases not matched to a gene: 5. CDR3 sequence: CASSQRGPEQFF. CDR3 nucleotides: TGTGCCAGCAGCCAGCGGGGGCCGGAGCAGTTCTTC.

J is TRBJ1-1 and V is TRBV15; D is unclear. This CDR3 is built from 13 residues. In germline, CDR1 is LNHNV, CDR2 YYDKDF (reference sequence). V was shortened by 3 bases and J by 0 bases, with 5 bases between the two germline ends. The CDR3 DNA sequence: TGTGCCACCAGCAGCAGGCTGAACACTGAAGCTTTCTTT. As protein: CATSSRLNTEAFF.

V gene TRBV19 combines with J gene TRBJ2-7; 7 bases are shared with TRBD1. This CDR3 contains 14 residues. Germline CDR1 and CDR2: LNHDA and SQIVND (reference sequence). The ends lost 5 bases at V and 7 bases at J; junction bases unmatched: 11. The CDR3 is CASSPGQVTSEQYF. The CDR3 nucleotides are TGTGCCAGTAGTCCCGGACAGGTGACGAGTGAGCAGTACTTC.

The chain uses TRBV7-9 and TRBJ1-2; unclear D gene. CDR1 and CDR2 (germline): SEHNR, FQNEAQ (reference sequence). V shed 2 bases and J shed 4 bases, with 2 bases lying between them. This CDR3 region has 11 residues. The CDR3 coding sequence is TGTGCCAGCAGCTTACTCTATGGCTACACCTTC. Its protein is CASSLLYGYTF.

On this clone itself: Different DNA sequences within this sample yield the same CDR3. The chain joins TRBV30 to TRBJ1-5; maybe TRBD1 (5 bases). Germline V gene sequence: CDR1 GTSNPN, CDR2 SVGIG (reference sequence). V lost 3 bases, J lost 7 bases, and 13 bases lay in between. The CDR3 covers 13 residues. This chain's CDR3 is CAWSGGGGQPQHF. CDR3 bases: TGTGCCTGGAGCGGTGGGGGAGGGCAGCCCCAGCATTTT.

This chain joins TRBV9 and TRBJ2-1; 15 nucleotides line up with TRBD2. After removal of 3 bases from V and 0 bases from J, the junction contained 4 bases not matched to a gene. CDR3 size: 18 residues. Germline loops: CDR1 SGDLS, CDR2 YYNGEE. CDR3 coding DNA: TGTGCCAGCAGCGCCACGGGACTAGCGGGGGGCTCCTACAATGAGCAGTTCTTC. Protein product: CASSATGLAGGSYNEQFF.

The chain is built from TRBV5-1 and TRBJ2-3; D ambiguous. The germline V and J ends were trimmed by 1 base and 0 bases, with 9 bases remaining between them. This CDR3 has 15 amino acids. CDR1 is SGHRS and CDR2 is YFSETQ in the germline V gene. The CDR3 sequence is CASSLFPTSTDTQYF. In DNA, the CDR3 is TGCGCCAGCAGCTTGTTCCCAACTAGCACAGATACGCAGTATTTT.

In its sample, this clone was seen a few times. CDR3 sequence reads: CSAPLDYEQYF. CDR3 nucleotide sequence: TGCAGTGCTCCACTAGATTACGAGCAGTACTTC. This chain uses TRBV20-1 with TRBJ2-7; a possible D gene is TRBD2 (5 bases). Germline CDR1 is DFQATT and CDR2 is SNEGSKA (reference sequence). This CDR3 is built from 11 residues. Trimming left V 5 bases short and J 4 bases short, with 9 bases between.

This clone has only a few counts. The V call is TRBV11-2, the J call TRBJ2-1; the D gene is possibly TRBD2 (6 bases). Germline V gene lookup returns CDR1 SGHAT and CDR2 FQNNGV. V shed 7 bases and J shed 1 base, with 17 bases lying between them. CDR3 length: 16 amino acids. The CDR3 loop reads CASTLPSSASYNEQFF. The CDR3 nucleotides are TGTGCCAGCACCTTGCCCTCTAGCGCTTCCTACAATGAGCAGTTCTTC.

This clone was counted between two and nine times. CDR3 sequence reads: CASSSSAENTDTQYF. In DNA, the CDR3 is TGTGCCAGCAGTTCTAGCGCGGAGAACACAGATACGCAGTATTTT. The gene calls are TRBV6-1 and TRBJ2-3; D may be TRBD2 (6 bases). Trimming pared 5 bases from V and 2 bases from J, leaving 14 bases between. Germline values: CDR1 MNHNS, CDR2 SASEGT. The CDR3 loop spans 15 amino acids.

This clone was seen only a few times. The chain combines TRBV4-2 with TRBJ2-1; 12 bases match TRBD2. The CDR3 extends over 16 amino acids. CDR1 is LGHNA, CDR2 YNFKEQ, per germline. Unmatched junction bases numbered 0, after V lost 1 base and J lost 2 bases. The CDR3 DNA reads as TGTGCCAGCAGCCAAGGACTAGCGGGGGCCTACAATGAGCAGTTCTTC. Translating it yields CASSQGLAGAYNEQFF.

The CDR3 DNA reads TGCGCCAGCAGCCCGGGGACAGCGGCTGAGCAGTACTTC. This translates into CASSPGTAAEQYF. V is TRBV5-1 and J is TRBJ2-7; 7 nucleotides line up with TRBD1. The V and J ends lost 4 bases and 7 bases, in that order; junction bases with no gene match: 8. CDR1 and CDR2 (germline): SGHRS, YFSETQ. This CDR3 region has 13 residues.

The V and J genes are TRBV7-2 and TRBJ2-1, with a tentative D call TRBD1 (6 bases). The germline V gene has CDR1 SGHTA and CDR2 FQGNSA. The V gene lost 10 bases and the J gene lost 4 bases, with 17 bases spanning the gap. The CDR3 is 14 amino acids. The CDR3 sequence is CATKRDTGYNEQFF. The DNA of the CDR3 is TGTGCCACCAAAAGGGACACGGGGTACAATGAGCAGTTCTTC.

The CDR3 is CASSLLRGRGDGYTF. As DNA, the CDR3 is TGCGCCAGCAGCCTACTCAGGGGGCGAGGCGATGGCTACACCTTC. This chain links TRBV4-1 with TRBJ1-2; 8 bases align to TRBD1. Looked up from germline, CDR1 is MGHRA and CDR2 is YSYEKL. V was clipped by 4 bases and J by 6 bases; unmatched bases: 10. This CDR3 is built from 15 residues.

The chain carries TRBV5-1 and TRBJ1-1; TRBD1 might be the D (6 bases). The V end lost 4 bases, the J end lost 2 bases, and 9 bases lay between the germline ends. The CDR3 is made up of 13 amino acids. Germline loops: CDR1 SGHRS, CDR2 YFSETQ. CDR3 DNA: TGCGCCAGCAGCCGACAGGACAACACTGAAGCTTTCTTT. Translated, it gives CASSRQDNTEAFF.

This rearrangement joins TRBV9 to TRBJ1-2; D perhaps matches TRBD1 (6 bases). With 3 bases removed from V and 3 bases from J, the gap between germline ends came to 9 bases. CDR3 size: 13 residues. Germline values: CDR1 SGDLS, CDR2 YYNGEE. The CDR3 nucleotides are TGTGCCAGCAGCGCTACAGGGTACTATGGCTACACCTTC. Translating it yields CASSATGYYGYTF. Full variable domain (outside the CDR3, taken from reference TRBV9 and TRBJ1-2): DSGVTQTPKHLITATGQRVTLRCSPRSGDLSVYWYQQSLDQGLQFLIQYYNGEERAKGNILERFSAQQFPDLHSELNLSSLELGDSALYFCASSATGYYGYTFGSGTRLTVV.

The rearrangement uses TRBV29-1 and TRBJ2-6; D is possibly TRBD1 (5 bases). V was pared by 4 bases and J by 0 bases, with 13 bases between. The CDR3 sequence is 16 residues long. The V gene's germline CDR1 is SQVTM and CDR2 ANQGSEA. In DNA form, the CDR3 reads TGCAGCGTTGGGCAGGGATCTGACTCTGGGGCCAACGTCCTGACTTTC. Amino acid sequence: CSVGQGSDSGANVLTF.

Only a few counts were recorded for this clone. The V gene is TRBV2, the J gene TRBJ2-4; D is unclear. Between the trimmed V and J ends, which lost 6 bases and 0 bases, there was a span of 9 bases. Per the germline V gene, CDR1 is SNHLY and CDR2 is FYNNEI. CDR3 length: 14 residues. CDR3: CASSMGPAKNIQYF. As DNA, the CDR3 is TGTGCCAGCAGCATGGGCCCAGCCAAAAACATTCAGTACTTC. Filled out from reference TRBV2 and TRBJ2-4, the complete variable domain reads EPEVTQTPSHQVTQMGQEVILRCVPISNHLYFYWYRQILGQKVEFLVSFYNNEISEKSEIFDDQFSVERPDGSNFTLKIRSTKLEDSAMYFCASSMGPAKNIQYFGAGTRLSVL.